This T cell receptor (beta chain) was identified during a study of tumor and adjacent non-tumor tissue in lung cancer (dated by TCRdb to about 2018). Broadly, across the study: By cancer type, the cohort comprised approximately 12 adenocarcinoma patients, a couple of squamous cell carcinoma patients and 1 small cell lung cancer patient. The study compared bulk TCRbeta repertoires between lung tumor tissue and matched distant non-tumor lung tissue from 15 lung cancer patients. The approximately 15 enrolled patients, of whom around ten were men and 5 were women, were aged 31 to 76 years and were diagnosed with TNM stage I to III disease. A total of roughly 130,000,000 productive TCRbeta reads were generated by sequencing, corresponding to an average of around 4 million reads per sample. Around 30 paired specimens, one tumor and one normal lung sample per patient, were profiled by TCRbeta CDR3 sequencing. Paper-wide results and their limitations: Peripheral blood was not sequenced, so blood TCRbeta repertoires in these lung cancer patients were not examined. A significantly larger cumulative share of the repertoire was made up by the top 100 clones in normal lung than in tumor tissue. The sequencing platform is not named in the methods, and unique molecular identifiers are not mentioned. TCR diversity was significantly higher in younger patients, and higher tumor TCR diversity was associated with shorter overall and disease-free survival. Tumor tissue showed significantly higher TCR diversity (inverse Simpson) than normal lung tissue, at around 460 vs 160 (P = 0.0075, Mann-Whitney U test). Only approximately 14 patients were in the cohort, and the authors stated that larger samples and more detailed clinical data are needed.

A word on this clonotype: Its antigen remains undetermined. One base away there is no much larger clone; base qualities are not given.

RNA was isolated from bulk, unsorted tissue, and RNA quality was assessed with a NanoDrop ND-1000 and an Agilent 2100. Newly diagnosed lung cancer patients without prior chemotherapy who had been admitted for thoracic surgery in China between August and November 2014 were enrolled as donors. The study excluded patients who had received radiotherapy or chemotherapy before or who had another cancer at the same time. Surgical tissue pieces of about 1-2.3 cm3 were preserved in RNAlater solution and were kept at -80 degrees C until use. Per the germline V gene (reference sequence), SEHNR is the CDR1 and FQNEAQ is the CDR2. V lost 5 bases and J lost 2 bases; the stretch between them is 9 bases long. CDR3 length: 13 amino acids, cysteine to phenylalanine. Of the read, only the CDR3 DNA is kept; its 39 bases are in frame from base 1. The protocol used for the library was multiplex PCR. Sequencer: Illumina HiSeq 2500. TCRbeta libraries were constructed through three rounds of nested PCR with primers (Table S4) according to protocols adapted from ARM-PCR. Before sequencing, PCR products in the 200-500 bp range were cut out of the gel and cleaned up using the QIAquick gel extraction kit. In the authors' own workflow: Reads were cleaned using Trimmomatic, were merged into complete CDR3 sequences using FLASH, and were assigned to V(D)J germline segments using MiTCR. VDJtools was used to compute clonal diversity as the inverse Simpson's index. A read counted as productive if the sequence was in-frame and lacked a premature stop codon. TCRdb passed the public sequencing reads through fastp at Q25 and MiXCR, retaining productive beta sequences. Rows are combined by CDR3 protein, so each entry shows the most common genes and DNA. TCRdb, rather than the study authors, made the V and J calls. For this sample there are about 85,000 distinct CDR3 sequences; 61% appear just once. The top ten hold roughly 15% of the sample.

The rearranged chain carries TRBV7-9 and TRBJ1-1; 5 matching bases give a weak D call of TRBD1. This receptor was obtained from a man between 65 and 85 years old with non-small cell lung cancer. Sequenced: lung tumor tissue. The CDR3 here reads CASSAQGNTEAFF. In nucleotide form, the sequence is TGTGCCAGCAGCGCCCAGGGTAACACTGAAGCTTTCTTT. The reference TRBV7-9 and TRBJ1-1 proteins fill in what lies around the CDR3, so the full variable domain reads DTGVSQNPRHKITKRGQNVTFRCDPISEHNRLYWYRQTLGQGPEFLTYFQNEAQLEKSRLLSDRFSAERPKGSFSTLEIQRTEQGDSAMYLCASSAQGNTEAFFGQGTRLTVV.